Below, one T cell receptor beta chain is given with its context. The antigen is unknown. Disease lasting under 3 months, a NOSPECS grade of at least 4, and a Clinical Activity Score of at least 3 were features of the ophthalmopathy patients. Those patients with uncontrolled infection, other autoimmune disease, pregnancy or lactation were excluded. CDR1 and CDR2 (germline): SGHTA, FQGNSA. J lost 5 bases, V lost 5 bases, and 8 bases had no gene match. There are 14 residues in the CDR3. What was amplified from RNA transcripts were TCR beta CDR3 regions. Using the HTBI primer set, a first-round RT-PCR was run on the TCR CDR3. TCRdb reanalysed the multiplex PCR reads using MiXCR and keeps one entry per CDR3 protein. The table lists a few hundred thousand distinct CDR3 sequences, about 15% of them singletons. This entry comes from a study of T cells in Graves' hyperthyroidism and ophthalmopathy. Notes on the study in general: Most clonotypes expanded in thyroid above 0.001 were likewise present in blood.

Sequencing was performed on blood. The chain has TRBV7-2 and TRBJ1-1, with TRBD1 identical over 7 bases. This sequence originates from a woman aged 30 to 39 with Graves' ophthalmopathy. The CDR3: CASSRGQRGTEAFF. The CDR3 DNA sequence: TGTGCCAGCAGCCGGGGACAGAGAGGAACTGAAGCTTTCTTT.